This passage covers 20 T cell receptor beta chains from one sample sequenced in a study of T cell repertoires in cytomegalovirus infection. TCRdb re-derived calls from the reads in MiXCR, one entry per CDR3 protein. The repertoire holds 680,000 or so distinct CDR3 sequences, with roughly a third as singletons. Their antigens are not known. Specimen: cultured PBMCs, collected from culture after CMV antigen stimulation. Receptors originate from a human donor in good health (CMV status not recorded). Some clones in this sample may be carry-over from other donors' samples.

The V and J genes are TRBV7-2 and TRBJ2-7; TRBD2 matches at 9 bases. This CDR3 region has 19 residues. With V trimmed by 3 bases and J by 0 bases, 15 bases remained unmatched. Germline CDR1 and CDR2: SGHTA and FQGNSA. The CDR3 loop reads CASSFRTSAHRASSYEQYF. In DNA, the CDR3 is TGTGCCAGCAGCTTCCGGACTAGCGCACACCGGGCGAGCTCCTACGAGCAGTACTTC.

This clonotype was seen a single time. This rearrangement joins TRBV6-6 to TRBJ2-1; 7 positions agree with TRBD2. Trimming cost V 2 bases and J 0 bases; bases outside gene matches: 10. The CDR3 has 18 amino acids. Germline CDR1 and CDR2: MNHNY and SVGAGI (reference sequence). The DNA for the CDR3 is TGTGCCAGCAGTTACAGGTGGGCGGGGGAGAGCTCCTACAATGAGCAGTTCTTC. Protein: CASSYRWAGESSYNEQFF.

This clonotype has more than one count but fewer than ten. V usage is TRBV28 and J usage is TRBJ2-1; D is unresolved. The CDR3 has 13 amino acids. Per the germline V gene, CDR1 is MDHEN and CDR2 is SYDVKM. V was trimmed by 2 bases and J by 7 bases, leaving 9 bases between them. The CDR3 spells CASSLGVANEQFF. The CDR3 DNA is TGTGCCAGCAGTTTAGGGGTAGCAAATGAGCAGTTCTTC.

The table lists this clonotype with a few counts. The chain links TRBV7-9 to TRBJ1-4; D not certain. Germline V gene data show CDR1 as SEHNR and CDR2 as FQNEAQ (reference sequence). Trimming stripped 8 bases from V and 7 bases from J, with 14 bases between. This CDR3 region has 13 residues. CDR3 sequence: CASSKGEGEKLFF. The CDR3 region has the DNA TGTGCCAGCTCCAAGGGAGAGGGTGAAAAACTGTTTTTT.

This clonotype was counted only a few times. The chain has TRBV6-1 and TRBJ2-4; D perhaps matches TRBD1 (5 bases). CDR1 and CDR2 from the germline V gene are MNHNS and SASEGT. CDR3 length equals 16 residues. V lost 5 bases to trimming and J lost 8 bases, with 22 bases between them. CDR3 residues: CASSNLGGAWGDIQYF. CDR3 DNA: TGTGCCAGCAGTAACCTTGGTGGGGCCTGGGGTGACATTCAGTACTTC.

J is TRBJ2-5 and V is TRBV4-1; 14 bases fit TRBD2. The trim removed 2 bases at V and 1 base at J, leaving 3 bases unmatched. Germline CDR1 and CDR2: MGHRA and YSYEKL. The CDR3 consists of 17 residues. For the CDR3, the DNA is TGCGCCAGCAGCCAACTTGGACTAGCGGGGGGCCAAGAGACCCAGTACTTC. Protein sequence: CASSQLGLAGGQETQYF.

This clonotype has a handful of counts. This sequence joins TRBV12-3 or TRBV12-4 and TRBJ1-2; D is unresolved. The CDR3 runs to 19 residues. V lost 3 bases, J lost 6 bases, and 29 bases lay in between. The CDR3 region has the DNA TGTGCCAGCAGTTTCCGAATCCGCCTTATGAAGGAGCCTAGGGATGGCTACACCTTC. This translates into CASSFRIRLMKEPRDGYTF.

The chain carries TRBV4-1 and TRBJ2-3, with TRBD2 matching over 10 bases. The CDR3 runs to 16 residues. J was trimmed by 4 bases and V by 5 bases; bases with no gene match: 9. Germline assignment: CDR1 MGHRA and CDR2 YSYEKL. CDR3 loop: CASSRPGTSDADTQYF. As DNA, the CDR3 is TGCGCCAGCAGCAGACCCGGGACTAGCGATGCAGATACGCAGTATTTT.

V usage is TRBV20-1 and J usage is TRBJ2-3, with D unresolved. The germline V gene has CDR1 DFQATT and CDR2 SNEGSKA (reference sequence). The CDR3 spans 16 residues. The germline V and J ends were trimmed by 0 bases and 6 bases, with 19 bases remaining between them. CDR3 DNA sequence: TGCAGTGCTAGAGATGGGTCAGGAGCAGTGTTGGATACGCAGTATTTT. Its protein product is CSARDGSGAVLDTQYF.

This rearrangement joins TRBV10-3 to TRBJ2-7, with TRBD1 as a possible D gene (5 bases). The CDR3 is made up of 14 amino acids. The V gene lost 7 bases and the J gene lost 2 bases, with 15 bases spanning the gap. From germline, CDR1 is ENHRY and CDR2 SYGVKD. CDR3 DNA sequence: TGTGCCATCAAGAACAGGACGGAGACCTACGAGCAGTACTTC. Translation: CAIKNRTETYEQYF.

This clonotype was observed a few times. The J gene is TRBJ2-3, the V gene TRBV12-3 or TRBV12-4; D gene uncertain. CDR3 length equals 13 residues. Trimming shortened V by 2 bases and J by 4 bases, and 7 bases separated the two germline ends. This chain's CDR3 is CASSLLIADTQYF. CDR3 bases: TGTGCCAGCAGTTTACTGATTGCAGATACGCAGTATTTT.

This clonotype showed up just a few times. V gene TRBV6-5 combines with J gene TRBJ1-2; TRBD1 might be the D (5 bases). The CDR3 spans 16 residues. Trimming removed 0 bases at V and 6 bases at J, with 17 bases between. Per germline, CDR1 MNHEY and CDR2 SVGAGI. CDR3 bases: TGTGCCAGCAGTTACTCTGGGGGGTGGGCAGACGATGGCTACACCTTC. Translating gives CASSYSGGWADDGYTF.

This clonotype was counted at least ten times. This rearrangement joins TRBV7-2 to TRBJ1-3, with 9 bases matching TRBD1. CDR3 length: 16 amino acids. Trimming cost V 4 bases and J 2 bases; bases outside gene matches: 6. CDR1 is SGHTA and CDR2 is FQGNSA in the germline V gene. The CDR3, as DNA: TGTGCCAGCAGCTCACAGGGGGCCGGCGCTGGAAACACCATATATTTT. The encoded protein is CASSSQGAGAGNTIYF.

The chain links TRBV10-3 to TRBJ2-7; D ambiguous. This CDR3 is built from 13 residues. V was trimmed by 0 bases and J by 3 bases, leaving 6 bases between them. In germline, CDR1 is ENHRY, CDR2 SYGVKD. CDR3 sequence: CAISESTFYEQYF. In DNA, the CDR3 is TGTGCCATCAGTGAGTCCACCTTCTACGAGCAGTACTTC.

The V gene is TRBV7-2, the J gene TRBJ2-1, with no clear D. This CDR3 region has 16 residues. Trimming removed 0 bases from V and 0 bases from J, with 9 bases in between. Germline CDR1 is SGHTA and CDR2 is FQGNSA. The CDR3 loop reads CASSLAGSISYNEQFF. The CDR3 bases are TGTGCCAGCAGCTTAGCGGGATCCATCTCCTACAATGAGCAGTTCTTC.

This rearrangement joins TRBV7-2 to TRBJ2-7; D uncertain. This CDR3 has 15 residues. Germline assignment: CDR1 SGHTA and CDR2 FQGNSA. V was shortened by 0 bases and J by 2 bases, with 11 bases between the two germline ends. CDR3 DNA: TGTGCCAGCAGCTTAGCCCCGACACCAACCTACGAGCAGTACTTC. It specifies CASSLAPTPTYEQYF.

This clonotype was seen repeatedly, ten times or more. This sequence joins TRBV7-2 and TRBJ2-3; the match to TRBD2 covers 11 bases. Germline values: CDR1 SGHTA, CDR2 FQGNSA. Trimming at V came to 1 base and at J to 6 bases, leaving 12 bases not matched to a gene. CDR3 length equals 18 residues. The CDR3 reads CASSLVYRLAGGLDTQYF. CDR3 sequence (DNA): TGTGCCAGCAGCTTAGTATATCGTCTAGCGGGGGGCCTGGATACGCAGTATTTT.

This clonotype was counted a few times. The J gene is TRBJ2-1, the V gene TRBV6-8; the match to TRBD2 covers 7 bases. Germline CDR1 reads MNHGY; CDR2 reads SAAAGT. V was clipped by 0 bases and J by 1 base; unmatched bases: 12. This CDR3 is 19 amino acids long. The CDR3 is CASSYSRVYSGRSYNEQFF. The CDR3 DNA reads TGTGCCAGCAGTTACTCGAGAGTGTATAGCGGGCGATCCTACAATGAGCAGTTCTTC.

This clonotype was seen more than once but under ten times. This chain uses TRBV13 with TRBJ2-2; 9 bases line up with TRBD2. The V segment lost 8 bases and the J segment 6 bases; nucleotides outside the gene matches: 10. This CDR3 is 15 amino acids long. The germline CDR1 and CDR2 sequences are PRHDT and FYEKMQ (reference sequence). DNA of the CDR3: TGTGCCAGCCGGCGGGGGGGCCATTGGCCCGGGGAGCTGTTTTTT. Protein product: CASRRGGHWPGELFF.

In its sample, this clonotype was seen a few times. The chain combines TRBV6-1 with TRBJ2-5, with D perhaps TRBD1 or TRBD2 (5 bases each). The germline gives CDR1 MNHNS, CDR2 SASEGT. The CDR3 is 15 residues long. Between the trimmed V and J ends, which lost 9 bases and 0 bases, there was a span of 17 bases. CDR3 bases: TGTGCCAGTGCGACCCCGGGACGCAACCAAGAGACCCAGTACTTC. It encodes CASATPGRNQETQYF.